Sequencing of this TCR beta chain was carried out in a study of shared clonotypes between healthy human individuals. Looked up from germline, CDR1 is MDHEN and CDR2 is SYDVKM. CDR3 length equals 16 residues. V was pared by 5 bases and J by 4 bases, with 10 bases of the junction left unmatched. An even split of each subset's genomic DNA across several immunoSEQ plates was performed. The repertoire was sequenced with immunoSEQ multiplex PCR; TCRdb's copy has only in-frame clones and lacks some. The sample consists of roughly 200,000 clones, roughly 70% of them appearing once. This clone showed up just a few times. Its antigen is not identified. Study findings and constraints: Generally, naive subsets (rather than memory subsets) showed larger estimated richness.

The sequence was obtained from a man younger than 45 in good health. The sequenced sample consisted of memory CD4+ T cells sorted from blood. Subset indicated: CD45RA-negative fraction. V is TRBV28 and J is TRBJ2-5; the match to TRBD1 covers 10 bases. CDR3 coding DNA: TGTGCCAGCAGTCTCGCCGGGACAGGGGAGGGAGAGACCCAGTACTTC. This translates into CASSLAGTGEGETQYF.